This TCR beta chain was observed in a study of Ad26.COV2.S vaccination and SARS-CoV-2 variants. Study results and caveats: Vaccinated individuals (as opposed to placebo recipients) had higher spike-specific TCR breadth. People who got the vaccine or the placebo had similar non-spike TCR breadth. Researchers cautioned that TCR breadth and depth analyses may have underestimated total T cell responses.

Produced via immunoSEQ multiplex PCR; TCRdb's table is partial and in-frame only. This table holds 350,000 to 450,000 clones, around 90% found once. Germline values: CDR1 WNHNN, CDR2 SYGVQD (reference sequence). The CDR3 consists of 17 residues. V gave up 2 bases and J gave up 0 bases, with 11 bases separating them. As for this clone: Its antigen remains unidentified.

This receptor was taken from a human donor who had recovered from COVID-19. The material was peripheral blood, obtained after recovery from COVID-19. The chain uses TRBV10-1 and TRBJ1-6; D unclear. CDR3 nucleotides: TGCGCCAGCAGTGAGCCCCCAGGAGGCTCCTATAATTCACCCCTCCACTTT. It yields the protein CASSEPPGGSYNSPLHF.